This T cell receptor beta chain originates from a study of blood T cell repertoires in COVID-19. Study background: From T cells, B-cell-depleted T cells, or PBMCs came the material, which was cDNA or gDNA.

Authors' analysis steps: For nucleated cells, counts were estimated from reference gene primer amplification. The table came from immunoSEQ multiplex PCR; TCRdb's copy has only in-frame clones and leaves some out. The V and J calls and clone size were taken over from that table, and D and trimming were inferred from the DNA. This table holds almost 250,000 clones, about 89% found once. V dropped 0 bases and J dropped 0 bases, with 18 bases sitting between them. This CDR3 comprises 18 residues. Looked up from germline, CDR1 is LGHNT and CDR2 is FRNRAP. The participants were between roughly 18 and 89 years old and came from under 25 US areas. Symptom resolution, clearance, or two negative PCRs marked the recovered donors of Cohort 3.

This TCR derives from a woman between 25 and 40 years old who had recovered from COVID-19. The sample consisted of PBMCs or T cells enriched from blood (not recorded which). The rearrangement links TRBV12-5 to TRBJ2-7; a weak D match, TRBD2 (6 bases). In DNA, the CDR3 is TGTGCTAGTGGTTTGGTCTGGGAAGCGGGTCAGAGCTCCTACGAGCAGTACTTC. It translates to CASGLVWEAGQSSYEQYF.